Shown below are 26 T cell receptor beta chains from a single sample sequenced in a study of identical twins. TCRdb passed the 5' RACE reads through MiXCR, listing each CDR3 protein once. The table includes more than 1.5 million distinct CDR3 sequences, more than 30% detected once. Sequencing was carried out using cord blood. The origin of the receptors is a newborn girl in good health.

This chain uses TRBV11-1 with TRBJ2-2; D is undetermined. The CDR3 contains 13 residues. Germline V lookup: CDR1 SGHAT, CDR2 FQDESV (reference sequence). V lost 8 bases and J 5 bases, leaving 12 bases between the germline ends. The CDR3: CASGTDPTGELFF. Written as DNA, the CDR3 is TGTGCCAGCGGAACAGACCCTACCGGGGAGCTGTTTTTT.

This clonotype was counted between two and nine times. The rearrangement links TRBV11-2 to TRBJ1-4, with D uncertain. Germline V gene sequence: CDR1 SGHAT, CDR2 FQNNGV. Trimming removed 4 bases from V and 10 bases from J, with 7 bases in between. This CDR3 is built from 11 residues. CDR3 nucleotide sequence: TGTGCCAGCAGCTCCGGGCCAAAACTGTTTTTT. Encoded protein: CASSSGPKLFF.

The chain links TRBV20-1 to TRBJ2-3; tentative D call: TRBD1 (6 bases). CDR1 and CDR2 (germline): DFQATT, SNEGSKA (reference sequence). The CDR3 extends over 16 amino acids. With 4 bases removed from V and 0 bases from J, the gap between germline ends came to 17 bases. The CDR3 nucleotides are TGCAGTGCTAAGGGACAAGTTGAATGGAGCACAGATACGCAGTATTTT. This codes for CSAKGQVEWSTDTQYF.

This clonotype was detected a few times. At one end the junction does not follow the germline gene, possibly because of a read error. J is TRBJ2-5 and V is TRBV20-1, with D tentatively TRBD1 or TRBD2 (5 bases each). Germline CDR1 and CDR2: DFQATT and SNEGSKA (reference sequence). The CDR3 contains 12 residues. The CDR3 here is CSAGRDHETQYF. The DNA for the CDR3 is TGCAGTGCTGGCCGGGACCACGAGACCCAGTACTTC.

The CDR3, as DNA: TGTGCCAGCAGTTACTCTTTCGCCGTAAGACCCGGGACAGGGGACGCCCTGGGAACAGATACGCAGTATTTT. This encodes CASSYSFAVRPGTGDALGTDTQYF. The rearrangement joins TRBV6-2 or TRBV6-3 to TRBJ2-3; 10 bases are shared with TRBD1. The V and J ends lost 0 bases and 3 bases, in that order; junction bases with no gene match: 27. The CDR3 is 24 residues long. Germline V gene data show CDR1 as MNHEY and CDR2 as SVGEGT.

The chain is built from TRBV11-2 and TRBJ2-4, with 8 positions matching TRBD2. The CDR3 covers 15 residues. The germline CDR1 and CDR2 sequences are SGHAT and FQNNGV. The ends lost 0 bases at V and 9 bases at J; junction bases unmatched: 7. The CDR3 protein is CASSLERRGGSIQYF. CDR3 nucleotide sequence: TGTGCCAGCAGCTTAGAACGCCGGGGGGGCTCCATTCAGTACTTC.

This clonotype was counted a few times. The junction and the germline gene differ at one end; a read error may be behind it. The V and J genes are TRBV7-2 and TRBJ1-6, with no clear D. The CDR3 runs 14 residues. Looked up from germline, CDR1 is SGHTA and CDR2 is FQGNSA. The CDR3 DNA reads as TGTGCCAACAGCTCCGGGACCTATAATTCACCCCTCCACTTT. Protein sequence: CANSSGTYNSPLHF.

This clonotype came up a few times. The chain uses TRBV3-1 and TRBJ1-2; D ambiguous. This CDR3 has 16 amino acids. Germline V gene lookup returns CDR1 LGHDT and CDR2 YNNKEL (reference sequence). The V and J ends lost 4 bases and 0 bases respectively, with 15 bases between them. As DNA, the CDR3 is TGTGCCAGCAGCCTTCTGACGGTGGCAGCTAACTATGGCTACACCTTC. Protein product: CASSLLTVAANYGYTF.

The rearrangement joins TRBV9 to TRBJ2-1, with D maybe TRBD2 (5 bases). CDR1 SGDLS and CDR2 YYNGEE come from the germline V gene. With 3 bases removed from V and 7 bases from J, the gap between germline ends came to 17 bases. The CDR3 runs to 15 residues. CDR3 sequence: CASSASDGLANEQFF. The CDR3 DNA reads TGTGCCAGCAGCGCCTCCGATGGACTGGCAAATGAGCAGTTCTTC.

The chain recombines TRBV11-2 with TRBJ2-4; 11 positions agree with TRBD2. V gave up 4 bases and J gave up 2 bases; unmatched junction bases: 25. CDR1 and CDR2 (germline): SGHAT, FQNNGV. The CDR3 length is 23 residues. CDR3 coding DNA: TGTGCCAGCAGCTCCCATAGCCTTCCACCGGGACTAGCGGCCTCAGTAACCAAAAACATTCAGTACTTC. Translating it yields CASSSHSLPPGLAASVTKNIQYF.

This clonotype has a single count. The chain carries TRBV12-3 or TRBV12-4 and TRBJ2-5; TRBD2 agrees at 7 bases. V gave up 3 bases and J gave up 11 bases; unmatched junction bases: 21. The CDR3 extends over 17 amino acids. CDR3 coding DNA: TGTGCCAGCAGTTTCATTGGAGGACTAGGATGGGGCAATGAGCAGTACTTC. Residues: CASSFIGGLGWGNEQYF.

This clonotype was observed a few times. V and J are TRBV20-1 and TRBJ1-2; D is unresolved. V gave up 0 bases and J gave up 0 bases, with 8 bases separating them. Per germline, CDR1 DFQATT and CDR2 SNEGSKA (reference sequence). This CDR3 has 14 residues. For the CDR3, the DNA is TGCAGTGCTAGAGAGCCCGGAACTAACTATGGCTACACCTTC. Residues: CSAREPGTNYGYTF.

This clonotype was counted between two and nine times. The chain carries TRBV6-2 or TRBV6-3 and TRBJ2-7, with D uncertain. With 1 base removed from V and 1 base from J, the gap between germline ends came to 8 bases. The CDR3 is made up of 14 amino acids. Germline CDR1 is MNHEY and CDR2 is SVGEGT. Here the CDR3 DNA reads TGTGCCAGCAGTTACTTGGGCGGTTCCTACGAGCAGTACTTC. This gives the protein CASSYLGGSYEQYF.

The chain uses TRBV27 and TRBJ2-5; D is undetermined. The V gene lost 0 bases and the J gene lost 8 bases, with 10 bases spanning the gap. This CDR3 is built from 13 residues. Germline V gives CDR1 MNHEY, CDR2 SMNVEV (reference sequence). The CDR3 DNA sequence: TGTGCCAGCAGTTTATCGAGCCGGTCTACCCAGTACTTC. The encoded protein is CASSLSSRSTQYF.

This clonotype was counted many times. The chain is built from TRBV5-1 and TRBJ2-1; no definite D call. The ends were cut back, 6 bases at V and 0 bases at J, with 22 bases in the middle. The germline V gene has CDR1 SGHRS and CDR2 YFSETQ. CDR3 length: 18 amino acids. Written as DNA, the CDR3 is TGCGCCAGCACCTACCCATCTGGCGGAAAAAGCTCCTACAATGAGCAGTTCTTC. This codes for CASTYPSGGKSSYNEQFF.

The CDR3 is CASRARGGPGNTIYF. The CDR3 DNA reads TGTGCCAGCAGAGCCCGAGGGGGACCTGGAAACACCATATATTTT. The chain has TRBV2 and TRBJ1-3; tentative D call: TRBD1 (6 bases). V gave up 6 bases and J gave up 2 bases, with 14 bases separating them. The CDR3 runs to 15 residues. From germline, CDR1 is SNHLY and CDR2 FYNNEI.

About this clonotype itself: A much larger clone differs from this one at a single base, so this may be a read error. The CDR3 sequence: CASSDRTGQYWGQFF. The CDR3 nucleotides read TGTGCCAGCAGTGACCGGACAGGACAGTACTGGGGGCAGTTCTTC. The chain couples TRBV6-5 to TRBJ2-1, with 7 bases identical to TRBD1. The V and J ends lost 5 bases and 12 bases, in that order; junction bases with no gene match: 16. Germline-derived CDR1 and CDR2 are MNHEY and SVGAGI. The CDR3 is 15 residues long.

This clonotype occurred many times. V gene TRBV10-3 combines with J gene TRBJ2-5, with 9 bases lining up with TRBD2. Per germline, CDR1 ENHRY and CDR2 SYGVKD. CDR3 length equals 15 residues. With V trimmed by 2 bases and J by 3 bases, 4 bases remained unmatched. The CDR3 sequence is CAISEVRTSEETQYF. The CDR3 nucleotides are TGTGCCATCAGTGAGGTCCGGACTAGCGAAGAGACCCAGTACTTC.

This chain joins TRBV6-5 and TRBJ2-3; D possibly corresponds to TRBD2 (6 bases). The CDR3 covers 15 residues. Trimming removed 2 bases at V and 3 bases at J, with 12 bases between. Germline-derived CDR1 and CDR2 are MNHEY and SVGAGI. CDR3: CASSYLNGGTDTQYF. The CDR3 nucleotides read TGTGCCAGCAGTTACCTTAATGGAGGGACAGATACGCAGTATTTT.

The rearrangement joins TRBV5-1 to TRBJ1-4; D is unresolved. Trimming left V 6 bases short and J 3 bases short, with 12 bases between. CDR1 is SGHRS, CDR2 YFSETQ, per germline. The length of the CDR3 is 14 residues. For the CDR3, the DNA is TGCGCCAGCAACTCGGGCAGCCCTAATGAAAAACTGTTTTTT. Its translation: CASNSGSPNEKLFF.

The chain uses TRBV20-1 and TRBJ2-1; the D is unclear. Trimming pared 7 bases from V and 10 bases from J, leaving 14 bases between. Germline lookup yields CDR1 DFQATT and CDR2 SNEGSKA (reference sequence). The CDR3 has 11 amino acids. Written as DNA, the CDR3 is TGCAGTGTCCCCGCCCTTAACGAGCAGTTCTTC. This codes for CSVPALNEQFF.

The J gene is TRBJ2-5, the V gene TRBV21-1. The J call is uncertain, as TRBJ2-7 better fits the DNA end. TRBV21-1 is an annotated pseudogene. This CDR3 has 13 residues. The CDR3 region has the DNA TGTGCCAGCAGCAAAGGGACCGAATGCGAGCAGTACTTC. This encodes CASSKGTECEQYF.

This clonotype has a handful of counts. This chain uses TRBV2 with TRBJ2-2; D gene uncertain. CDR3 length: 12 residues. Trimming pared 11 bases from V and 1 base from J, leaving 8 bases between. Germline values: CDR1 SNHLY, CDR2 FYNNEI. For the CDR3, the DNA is TGTGCCCGCTACAGGAACACCGGGGAGCTGTTTTTT. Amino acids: CARYRNTGELFF.

This CDR3 reads CAISKDREGYSNQPQHF. The CDR3 coding sequence is TGTGCCATCAGTAAAGACAGGGAGGGGTATAGCAATCAGCCCCAGCATTTT. This sequence joins TRBV10-3 and TRBJ1-5; TRBD1 matches 7 bases. Germline V gene sequence: CDR1 ENHRY, CDR2 SYGVKD. This CDR3 has 17 amino acids. V shed 5 bases and J 0 bases; nucleotides not matched to a gene: 10.

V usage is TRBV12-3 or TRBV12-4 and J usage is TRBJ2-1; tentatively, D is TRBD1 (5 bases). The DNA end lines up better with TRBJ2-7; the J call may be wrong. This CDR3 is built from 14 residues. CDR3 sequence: CASSERQILNEQYF. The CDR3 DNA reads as TGTGCCAGCAGTGAAAGACAGATCCTGAACGAGCAGTACTTC.

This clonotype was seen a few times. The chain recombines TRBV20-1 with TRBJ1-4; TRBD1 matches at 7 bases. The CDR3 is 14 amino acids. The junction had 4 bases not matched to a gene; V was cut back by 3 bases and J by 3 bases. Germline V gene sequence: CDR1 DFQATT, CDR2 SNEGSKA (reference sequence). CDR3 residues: CSASRGQANEKLFF. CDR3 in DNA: TGCAGTGCTAGTAGGGGGCAAGCTAATGAAAAACTGTTTTTT.